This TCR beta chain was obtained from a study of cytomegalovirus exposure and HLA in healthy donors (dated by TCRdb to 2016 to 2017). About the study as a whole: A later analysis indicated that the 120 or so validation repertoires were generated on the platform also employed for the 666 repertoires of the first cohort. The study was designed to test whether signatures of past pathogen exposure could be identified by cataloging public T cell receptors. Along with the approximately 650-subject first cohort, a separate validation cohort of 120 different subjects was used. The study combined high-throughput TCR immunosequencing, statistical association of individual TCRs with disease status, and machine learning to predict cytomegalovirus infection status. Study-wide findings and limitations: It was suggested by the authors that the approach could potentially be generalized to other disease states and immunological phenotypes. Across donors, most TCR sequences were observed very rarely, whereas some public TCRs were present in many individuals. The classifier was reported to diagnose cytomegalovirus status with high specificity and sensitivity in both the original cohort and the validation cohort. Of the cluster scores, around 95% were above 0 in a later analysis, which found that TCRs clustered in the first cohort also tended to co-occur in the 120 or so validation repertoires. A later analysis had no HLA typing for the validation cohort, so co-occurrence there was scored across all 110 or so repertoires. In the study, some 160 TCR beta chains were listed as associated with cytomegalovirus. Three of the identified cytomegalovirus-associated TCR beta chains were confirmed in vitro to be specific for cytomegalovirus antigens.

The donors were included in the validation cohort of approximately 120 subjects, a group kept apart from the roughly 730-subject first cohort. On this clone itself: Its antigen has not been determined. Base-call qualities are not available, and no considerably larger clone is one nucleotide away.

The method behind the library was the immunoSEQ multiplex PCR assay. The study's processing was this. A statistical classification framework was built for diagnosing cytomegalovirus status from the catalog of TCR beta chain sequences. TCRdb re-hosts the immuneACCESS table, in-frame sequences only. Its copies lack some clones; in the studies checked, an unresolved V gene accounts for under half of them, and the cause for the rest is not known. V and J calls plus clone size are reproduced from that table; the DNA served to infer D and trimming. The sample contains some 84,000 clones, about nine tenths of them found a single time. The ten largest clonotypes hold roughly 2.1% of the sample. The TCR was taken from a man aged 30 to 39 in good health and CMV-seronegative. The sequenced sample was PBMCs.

The DNA sequence reads TGTGCCAGCAGCTTGCGCAGCTACGAGCAGTACTTC. The resulting protein is CASSLRSYEQYF. The chain is assembled from TRBV5-4 and TRBJ2-7; the D segment cannot be called with confidence. The CDR3 goes from the cysteine to the phenylalanine over 12 residues. CDR3 DNA is the only sequence kept; it has 36 bases, read in frame from the first base. CDR1 and CDR2, looked up from the germline V gene (reference sequence), are SGHNT and YYREEE. The trim is 1 base for V and 3 bases for J, with a gap of 5 bases between the germline ends.